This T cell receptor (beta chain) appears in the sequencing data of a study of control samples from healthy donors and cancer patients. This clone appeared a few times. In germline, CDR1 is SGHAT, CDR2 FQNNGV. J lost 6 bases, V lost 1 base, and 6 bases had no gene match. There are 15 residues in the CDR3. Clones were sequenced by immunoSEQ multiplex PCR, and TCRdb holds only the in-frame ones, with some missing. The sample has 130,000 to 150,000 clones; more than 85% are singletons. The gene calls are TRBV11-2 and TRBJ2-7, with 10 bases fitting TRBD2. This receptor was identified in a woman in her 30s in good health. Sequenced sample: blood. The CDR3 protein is CASSLALAGESEQYF. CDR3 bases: TGTGCCAGCAGCTTAGCTCTAGCGGGAGAAAGCGAGCAGTACTTC.